This T cell receptor beta chain was identified in a study of CD8 T cells in ankylosing spondylitis. Study observations and caveats: A CD8+ phenotype characterized the disease-linked clones, which were relatively rare in peripheral blood.

Comments on this clonotype: Its target is not known.

Making use of molecular barcodes, quantitative 5'-RACE generated TCR beta libraries. Each CDR3 protein is one row after TCRdb ran MiXCR on the 5' RACE reads. The sample consists of some 120,000 distinct CDR3 sequences, roughly an eighth of them appearing once. This CDR3 comprises 12 residues. V was clipped by 6 bases and J by 1 base, with 7 bases between them. Looked up from germline, CDR1 is MDHEN and CDR2 is SYDVKM. The receptor was isolated from a female donor with ankylosing spondylitis or in good health (not recorded which). The sequenced material came from blood, either unsorted or a sorted T cell fraction (not recorded which). The chain combines TRBV28 with TRBJ2-7, with D tentatively TRBD1 (6 bases). This chain's CDR3 is CASRGHSYEQYF. The CDR3 bases are TGTGCCAGCAGGGGACATTCCTACGAGCAGTACTTC.